This paragraph covers one T cell receptor beta chain sequence. The data derive from a study of patients and donors after allogeneic stem cell transplantation. TCRdb processed the RT-PCR reads anew with MiXCR; each CDR3 protein has one entry. The table includes about 90,000 distinct CDR3 sequences, 48% detected once. The ends lost 7 bases at V and 8 bases at J; junction bases unmatched: 11. Germline V lookup: CDR1 LGHNA, CDR2 YSLEER. This CDR3 has 15 residues. This sequence was found in a human donor who was either an allogeneic HSCT recipient or a stem cell or donor lymphocyte infusion donor (not recorded which). It is not recorded whose cells these are; they may come from a transplant donor. Sequencing used blood, either unsorted or a sorted T cell fraction (not recorded which). This chain uses TRBV4-3 with TRBJ1-6, with 7 bases lining up with TRBD1. This CDR3 reads CASTGNRDSYSPLHF. The CDR3 coding sequence is TGCGCCAGCACAGGGAACCGGGACAGTTATTCACCCCTCCACTTT.